These T cell receptor beta chains were read from a single sample in a study of shared clonotypes between healthy human individuals. Sequencing was performed with immunoSEQ multiplex PCR; in TCRdb, only in-frame clones are kept and a portion is missing. Here the sample spans more than 200,000 clones, 65% to 70% being singletons. The specimen was memory CD4+ T cells sorted from blood. Receptors were obtained from a young man in good health. Each CDR3 is given with its conserved first and last residue. A D gene is named only where the DNA matches it firmly. Size values are once, few and many counts, or a class for expanded clones, and some rows have none.

D,size,J,V,CDR3,DNA
-,-,TRBJ2-7,TRBV7-9,CASSQTLLATNAYEQYF,TGTGCCAGCAGTCAAACCCTCCTAGCGACTAATGCCTACGAGCAGTACTTC
TRBD1,-,TRBJ1-2,TRBV2,CASKSTGGEHGYTF,TGTGCCAGCAAATCGACAGGGGGCGAGCACGGCTACACCTTC
-,-,TRBJ2-7,TRBV5-6,CASSPLGSSHEQYF,TGTGCCAGCAGCCCCCTCGGGAGCTCCCACGAGCAGTACTTC
-,once,TRBJ2-7,TRBV7-2,CASSLAGPTGEQYF,TGTGCCAGCAGCTTAGCGGGCCCGACGGGCGAGCAGTACTTC
-,many,TRBJ2-3,TRBV10-2,CASSINGDTQYF,TGCGCCAGCAGCATAAACGGGGATACGCAGTATTTT
TRBD2,many,TRBJ2-5,TRBV6-6,CASSYRLAGRTQYF,TGTGCCAGCAGTTACCGACTAGCGGGTCGGACCCAGTACTTC
TRBD2,-,TRBJ2-2,TRBV5-4,CASSSPSGGRSTGELFF,TGTGCCAGCAGCTCCCCGAGCGGCGGGAGGTCGACCGGGGAGCTGTTTTTT
-,-,TRBJ1-5,TRBV7-2,CASSGQQGLYQPQHF,TGTGCCAGCAGCGGTCAACAGGGTCTATATCAGCCCCAGCATTTT
-,few,TRBJ2-7,TRBV5-6,CASSLEGLSGQYF,TGTGCCAGCAGCTTGGAAGGTCTTTCGGGGCAGTACTTC
TRBD1,few,TRBJ2-7,TRBV5-1,CASSLVSDRGYEQYF,TGCGCCAGCAGCTTGGTCTCCGACAGGGGCTACGAGCAGTACTTC
-,-,TRBJ2-7,TRBV5-1,CASSGSGLRSYEQYF,TGCGCCAGCAGCGGTAGCGGTTTGAGGTCCTACGAGCAGTACTTC
-,-,TRBJ1-1,TRBV11-1,CASSLDPMNTEAFF,TGTGCCAGCAGCCTGGACCCTATGAACACTGAAGCTTTCTTT
TRBD1,-,TRBJ1-5,TRBV30,CAWSQTGFNQPQHF,TGTGCCTGGAGTCAGACAGGGTTTAATCAGCCCCAGCATTTT
-,-,TRBJ2-3,TRBV19,CASSINRADTQYF,TGTGCCAGTAGTATAAACAGGGCAGATACGCAGTATTTT
-,few,TRBJ2-1,TRBV30,CAWSVTQGAQFF,TGTGCCTGGAGTGTAACCCAGGGTGCGCAGTTCTTC
-,-,TRBJ1-1,TRBV25-1,CASSEDSNTEAFF,TGTGCCAGCAGTGAAGACAGCAACACTGAAGCTTTCTTT
-,once,TRBJ1-2,TRBV9,CASSSPPNYGYTF,TGTGCCAGCAGCTCCCCCCCGAACTATGGCTACACCTTC
TRBD2,-,TRBJ2-7,TRBV18,CASSPASGTYEQYF,TGTGCCAGCTCACCGGCTAGCGGGACCTACGAGCAGTACTTC
-,-,TRBJ2-5,TRBV15,CATSRTPGTQETQYF,TGTGCCACCAGCAGGACCCCCGGGACGCAAGAGACCCAGTACTTC
-,many,TRBJ2-7,TRBV27,CASAINSLSEQYF,TGTGCCAGTGCAATTAACTCCCTGTCCGAGCAGTACTTC
-,-,TRBJ1-2,TRBV29-1,CSVEHPGRSYNTF,TGCAGCGTTGAACACCCGGGCCGAAGCTATAACACCTTC
TRBD1,-,TRBJ1-5,TRBV19,CASSSQGARQPQHF,TGTGCCAGTAGTTCACAGGGGGCTCGTCAGCCCCAGCATTTT
-,-,TRBJ2-6,TRBV19,CASSIARTGRPGANVLTF,TGTGCCAGTAGTATCGCGCGTACGGGGCGCCCTGGGGCCAACGTCCTGACTTTC
TRBD2,-,TRBJ2-1,TRBV6-5,CASKPGGPGNEQFF,TGTGCCAGCAAGCCGGGGGGGCCGGGCAATGAGCAGTTCTTC
TRBD2,many,TRBJ2-1,TRBV12-5,CASGLGGTSGIDEQFF,TGTGCTAGTGGTTTGGGGGGAACTAGCGGGATCGATGAGCAGTTCTTC
TRBD2,-,TRBJ2-3,TRBV28,CASSSTSGGDTQYF,TGTGCCAGCAGTTCGACTAGCGGGGGGGATACGCAGTATTTT
-,-,TRBJ2-4,TRBV4-3,CASSQEGTQANIQYF,TGCGCCAGCAGCCAAGAGGGGACACAGGCAAACATTCAGTACTTC
TRBD2,-,TRBJ2-5,TRBV18,CASSSRTSAEETQYF,TGTGCCAGCTCATCCCGGACTAGCGCAGAAGAGACCCAGTACTTC
TRBD2,-,TRBJ2-1,TRBV11-2,CASSSLIVAGGYNEQFF,TGTGCCAGCAGCTCCCTAATTGTAGCGGGAGGGTACAATGAGCAGTTCTTC
-,many,TRBJ2-5,TRBV5-1,CASSLLVKETQYF,TGCGCCAGCAGCCTGTTAGTAAAGGAGACCCAGTACTTC
-,-,TRBJ2-5,TRBV7-9,CASSAQGLQETQYF,TGTGCCAGCAGCGCACAGGGCCTCCAAGAGACCCAGTACTTC
-,-,TRBJ2-5,TRBV6-9,CASSYGQGVRRGTQYF,TGTGCCAGCAGTTATGGTCAAGGGGTCCGCCGCGGGACCCAGTACTTC
-,-,TRBJ2-6,TRBV18,CASSPPDRANVLTF,TGTGCCAGCTCACCCCCTGACAGAGCCAACGTCCTGACTTTC
-,few,TRBJ2-3,TRBV18,CASSPELIRTGDTQYF,TGTGCCAGCTCACCAGAGTTGATCCGAACGGGAGATACGCAGTATTTT
-,-,TRBJ2-2,TRBV7-8,CASSLIRVAGELFF,TGTGCCAGCAGCTTAATCAGGGTAGCCGGGGAGCTGTTTTTT
-,once,TRBJ2-1,TRBV5-4,CASSLIDLGGYNEQFF,TGTGCCAGCAGCTTAATTGATCTAGGAGGCTACAATGAGCAGTTCTTC
-,-,TRBJ1-2,TRBV28,CASSPARQIYGYTF,TGTGCCAGCAGCCCCGCCCGACAGATCTATGGCTACACCTTC
TRBD2,-,TRBJ2-7,TRBV5-1,CASSLWNRIAGTGEQYF,TGCGCCAGCAGCTTGTGGAACCGAATAGCGGGCACTGGCGAGCAGTACTTC
TRBD2,-,TRBJ2-5,TRBV5-8,CASSFSIAGRRQETQYF,TGTGCCAGCAGCTTTTCCATAGCGGGTCGGCGCCAAGAGACCCAGTACTTC
-,-,TRBJ2-1,TRBV25-1,CASSREKGTLSHNEQFF,TGTGCCAGCAGCCGAGAGAAGGGGACACTTAGTCACAATGAGCAGTTCTTC
-,-,TRBJ2-7,TRBV21-1,CASSKSRVNYEQYF,TGTGCCAGCAGCAAAAGCAGGGTAAACTACGAGCAGTACTTC
TRBD1,few,TRBJ2-1,TRBV7-9,CASSTTGDPRSEQFF,TGTGCCAGCAGTACGACAGGGGATCCTAGGAGCGAGCAGTTCTTC
TRBD2,-,TRBJ2-7,TRBV28,CATGLAGASEQYF,TGTGCCACCGGACTAGCGGGAGCTAGCGAGCAGTACTTC
-,many,TRBJ2-2,TRBV14,CASSQVRDTGELFF,TGTGCCAGCAGCCAAGTGAGGGACACCGGGGAGCTGTTTTTT
-,-,TRBJ1-5,TRBV4-2,CASSQVGTGARQPQHF,TGTGCCAGCAGCCAAGTTGGCACGGGGGCGAGACAGCCCCAGCATTTT
TRBD2,-,TRBJ2-3,TRBV19,CASSDGTSFSDTQYF,TGTGCCAGTTCAGACGGGACTAGTTTCTCAGATACGCAGTATTTT
-,few,TRBJ2-1,TRBV27,CASSPAQYEQFF,TGTGCCAGCAGCCCGGCTCAATATGAGCAGTTCTTC
-,-,TRBJ2-7,TRBV5-1,CASSNWGYEQYF,TGCGCCAGCAGCAATTGGGGCTACGAGCAGTACTTC
-,-,TRBJ1-1,TRBV5-8,CASSLGQAVLLNTEAFF,TGTGCCAGCAGCTTAGGTCAGGCGGTTCTTTTGAACACTGAAGCTTTCTTT
-,-,TRBJ2-2,TRBV15,CATSSGERDGELFF,TGTGCCACCAGCAGCGGGGAAAGGGACGGGGAGCTGTTTTTT
-,once,TRBJ2-7,TRBV28,CASRPSRGSSYEQYF,TGTGCCAGCCGCCCCTCCCGGGGCAGCTCCTACGAGCAGTACTTC
TRBD2,-,TRBJ2-3,TRBV7-2,CASSRDYSDTQYF,TGTGCCAGCAGCCGGGACTACTCAGATACGCAGTATTTT
-,few,TRBJ1-3,TRBV18,CASSPVGSSGNTIYF,TGTGCCAGCTCACCAGTCGGCTCCTCTGGAAACACCATATATTTT